The next 27 T cell receptor beta chains were all read from a single sample in a study of PD-L1 blockade in urothelial cancer. The time point here: pretreatment peripheral blood. The data were produced by immunoSEQ multiplex PCR, yet TCRdb's version contains in-frame clones alone and is incomplete. The table includes tens of thousands of clones, under 90% detected once. Here the sequenced sample was PBMCs, taken around atezolizumab (anti-PD-L1) treatment. Receptor source: a man between 65 and 79 years old with urothelial cancer.

This rearrangement joins TRBV5-5 to TRBJ1-2, with TRBD1 matching over 7 bases. In germline, CDR1 is SGHKS, CDR2 YYEKEE (reference sequence). Trimming cost V 4 bases and J 2 bases; bases outside gene matches: 8. CDR3 length equals 15 residues. CDR3: CASSPRQGDNYGYTF. The CDR3, as DNA: TGTGCCAGCAGCCCTAGACAGGGCGACAACTATGGCTACACCTTC.

The chain joins TRBV6-1 to TRBJ1-2; no clear D. There are 15 residues in the CDR3. V lost 1 base to trimming and J lost 8 bases, with 17 bases between them. From germline, CDR1 is MNHNS and CDR2 SASEGT. The CDR3 region is CASSEGGGRFFGYTF. In nucleotides, the CDR3 is TGTGCCAGCAGTGAAGGGGGAGGCCGATTTTTCGGCTACACCTTC.

The rearrangement joins TRBV7-2 to TRBJ2-3; 7 nucleotides line up with TRBD2. CDR1 and CDR2 from the germline V gene are SGHTA and FQGNSA. CDR3 length: 17 amino acids. V was pared by 0 bases and J by 1 base, with 7 bases of the junction left unmatched. In DNA, the CDR3 is TGTGCCAGCAGCTTAGCGGGAGGGCCGTGGGGCACAGATACGCAGTATTTT. Protein product: CASSLAGGPWGTDTQYF.

This clone has a count of ten or more. This chain joins TRBV5-4 and TRBJ2-3; 8 positions agree with TRBD1. V dropped 2 bases and J dropped 4; count of bases not matched to a gene: 3. The germline CDR1 and CDR2 sequences are SGHNT and YYREEE (reference sequence). CDR3 size: 14 residues. The CDR3 is CASSFRQGPDTQYF. Written as DNA, the CDR3 is TGTGCCAGCAGCTTCCGACAGGGGCCAGATACGCAGTATTTT.

This clone was counted between two and nine times. The chain employs TRBV10-3 and TRBJ1-1; 11 bases fit TRBD1. Germline trimming cut 6 bases from V and 1 base from J; bases unmatched to any gene: 1. Germline V CDR1 and CDR2: ENHRY, SYGVKD. This CDR3 spans 14 amino acids. Here the CDR3 DNA reads TGTGCCATCAGCGGACAGGGGGCGAACACTGAAGCTTTCTTT. Its translation is CAISGQGANTEAFF.

The chain recombines TRBV19 with TRBJ1-1; TRBD1 might be the D (6 bases). Trimming shortened V by 6 bases and J by 4 bases, and 18 bases separated the two germline ends. The germline gives CDR1 LNHDA, CDR2 SQIVND (reference sequence). The CDR3 covers 15 residues. The CDR3 region has the DNA TGTGCCAGTAGGGCTAGAACCACAGGGAGCACTGAAGCTTTCTTT. This sequence encodes CASRARTTGSTEAFF.

This rearrangement joins TRBV15 to TRBJ1-2; 7 nucleotides match TRBD1. Germline CDR1 reads LNHNV; CDR2 reads YYDKDF (reference sequence). CDR3 size: 14 residues. Unmatched junction bases numbered 2, after V lost 3 bases and J lost 1 base. The CDR3, as DNA: TGTGCCACCAGCAGGGACAGGAATAACTATGGCTACACCTTC. Translating gives CATSRDRNNYGYTF.

This chain uses TRBV28 with TRBJ1-4; 7 positions agree with TRBD1. Looked up from germline, CDR1 is MDHEN and CDR2 is SYDVKM. V dropped 5 bases and J dropped 7; count of bases not matched to a gene: 7. This CDR3 is built from 14 residues. The CDR3 DNA sequence: TGTGCCAGCAGTCTCGGACAGGAGGGTGAAAAACTGTTTTTT. This encodes CASSLGQEGEKLFF.

This clone occurred a few times. This chain uses TRBV6-6 with TRBJ1-1; TRBD1 matches at 8 bases. After removal of 6 bases from V and 6 bases from J, the junction contained 6 bases not matched to a gene. Per the germline V gene, CDR1 is MNHNY and CDR2 is SVGAGI (reference sequence). The CDR3 has 13 amino acids. CDR3 nucleotides: TGTGCCAGCAGGATCGGACAGGGCGCTGAAGCTTTCTTT. It translates to CASRIGQGAEAFF.

The chain joins TRBV11-2 to TRBJ2-5; 13 bases line up with TRBD2. Germline V gene lookup returns CDR1 SGHAT and CDR2 FQNNGV. After removal of 1 base from V and 5 bases from J, the junction contained 7 bases not matched to a gene. The CDR3 loop spans 17 amino acids. In nucleotides, the CDR3 is TGTGCCAGCAGCTTAGGTGGGACTAGCGGGATCCCGGAGACCCAGTACTTC. It specifies CASSLGGTSGIPETQYF.

The chain has TRBV19 and TRBJ2-3; 11 nucleotides agree with TRBD1. V trimming: 5 bases; J trimming: 4 bases; junction bases outside the gene matches: 8. The CDR3 covers 16 residues. Germline values: CDR1 LNHDA, CDR2 SQIVND (reference sequence). In DNA form, the CDR3 reads TGTGCCAGTAGTCCACGGGACAGGGGGTTATCAGATACGCAGTATTTT. The encoded protein is CASSPRDRGLSDTQYF.

This sequence joins TRBV19 and TRBJ2-7; a possible D gene is TRBD2 (5 bases). CDR1 is LNHDA and CDR2 is SQIVND in the germline V gene (reference sequence). The CDR3 loop spans 18 amino acids. V was cut by 5 bases and J by 3 bases, with 26 bases left in between. CDR3 in DNA: TGTGCCAGTAGTCCCCGGGTGATTGCTGGGCTAGCTGACTACGAGCAGTACTTC. Translation gives CASSPRVIAGLADYEQYF.

V gene TRBV2 combines with J gene TRBJ1-2; 11 nucleotides align to TRBD1. The junction had 13 bases not matched to a gene; V was cut back by 11 bases and J by 8 bases. This CDR3 contains 14 residues. Germline V gene data show CDR1 as SNHLY and CDR2 as FYNNEI. The CDR3 DNA reads as TGTGCCGGCGGGGGGGACAGGGGGTCGGGCGGCTACACCTTC. This translates into CAGGGDRGSGGYTF.

The chain combines TRBV6-1 with TRBJ1-1; no clear D gene. Between the trimmed V and J ends, which lost 1 base and 3 bases, there was a span of 15 bases. The V gene's germline CDR1 is MNHNS and CDR2 SASEGT. This CDR3 has 16 amino acids. The CDR3 region is CASSEEPRPMDTEAFF. The CDR3 DNA is TGTGCCAGCAGTGAAGAACCCAGGCCGATGGACACTGAAGCTTTCTTT.

The V call is TRBV7-2, the J call TRBJ2-3, with D tentatively TRBD2 (6 bases). The V gene lost 1 base and the J gene lost 13 bases, with 15 bases spanning the gap. In germline, CDR1 is SGHTA, CDR2 FQGNSA. The CDR3 sequence is 13 residues long. In DNA, the CDR3 is TGTGCCAGCAGCTTAGGGGACTTCCACCCCAAGTATTTT. Amino acids: CASSLGDFHPKYF.

This clone came up a few times. The J gene is TRBJ1-1, the V gene TRBV28, with TRBD1 identical over 11 bases. This CDR3 region has 15 residues. Germline loops: CDR1 MDHEN, CDR2 SYDVKM. V shed 5 bases, J shed 1 base, and the junction held 3 bases outside the gene matches. CDR3 residues: CASSGGQGANTEAFF. The CDR3 DNA sequence: TGTGCCAGCAGTGGAGGACAGGGGGCGAACACTGAAGCTTTCTTT.

The chain carries TRBV2 and TRBJ2-3; D possibly corresponds to TRBD1 (6 bases). This CDR3 region has 14 residues. V was trimmed by 7 bases and J by 6 bases, leaving 17 bases between them. Germline V lookup: CDR1 SNHLY, CDR2 FYNNEI. CDR3 nucleotides: TGTGCCAGCAAGCCTTTGGGGGCTTGGGATACGCAGTATTTT. Translation: CASKPLGAWDTQYF.

CDR3 region: CASSGGFSGNTIYF. In nucleotides, the CDR3 is TGTGCCAGCAGTGGAGGTTTCTCTGGAAACACCATATATTTT. The chain is built from TRBV2 and TRBJ1-3; D is unclear. The V and J ends lost 4 bases and 0 bases respectively, with 7 bases between them. This CDR3 comprises 14 residues. The germline V gene has CDR1 SNHLY and CDR2 FYNNEI.

The chain employs TRBV5-1 and TRBJ2-2; D is uncertain. The CDR3 is made up of 16 amino acids. Trimming left V 0 bases short and J 3 bases short, with 12 bases between. Germline CDR1 and CDR2: SGHRS and YFSETQ. The CDR3 DNA follows: TGCGCCAGCAGCTTGGGACTTCTTCGGGACACCGGGGAGCTGTTTTTT. Its translation: CASSLGLLRDTGELFF.

This clone was seen ten or more times. The V and J genes are TRBV9 and TRBJ2-1; 11 positions agree with TRBD2. Germline V CDR1 and CDR2: SGDLS, YYNGEE. V shed 2 bases, J shed 6 bases, and the junction held 1 base outside the gene matches. The CDR3 sequence is 14 residues long. The CDR3 sequence is CASSVTSGSNEQFF. CDR3 DNA: TGTGCCAGCAGCGTCACTAGCGGGAGCAATGAGCAGTTCTTC.

This clone was seen a few times. The V and J genes are TRBV6-1 and TRBJ2-5; the D gene is possibly TRBD2 (5 bases). The CDR3 sequence is 15 residues long. CDR1 is MNHNS and CDR2 is SASEGT in the germline V gene. The V end was cut by 2 bases, the J end by 1 base, with 11 bases between. CDR3 bases: TGTGCCAGCAGTGAAAATCCTAGCCTCCAAGAGACCCAGTACTTC. This sequence encodes CASSENPSLQETQYF.

This chain connects TRBV28 to TRBJ2-3; the match to TRBD2 covers 9 bases. CDR1 is MDHEN and CDR2 is SYDVKM in the germline V gene. The CDR3 is 16 amino acids. J was trimmed by 5 bases and V by 4 bases; bases with no gene match: 10. The CDR3 region has the DNA TGTGCCAGCAGTTCCACTAGGCGGGAGGGTCTAGATACGCAGTATTTT. This codes for CASSSTRREGLDTQYF.

The CDR3 region has the DNA TGTGCCAGTAGTATAGACTTTCGCGGGAGGAACACTGAAGCTTTCTTT. Translated, it gives CASSIDFRGRNTEAFF. The rearrangement joins TRBV19 to TRBJ1-1; D remains ambiguous. Between the trimmed V and J ends, which lost 0 bases and 1 base, there was a span of 12 bases. The CDR3 is 16 residues long. CDR1 is LNHDA and CDR2 is SQIVND in the germline V gene (reference sequence).

The rearrangement links TRBV19 to TRBJ1-5, with a weak D call TRBD1 (5 bases). There are 15 residues in the CDR3. The V and J ends lost 8 bases and 6 bases respectively, with 20 bases between them. Germline CDR1 LNHDA, CDR2 SQIVND (reference sequence). The CDR3 region is CASGWGGTGGQPQHF. The CDR3, as DNA: TGTGCCAGTGGATGGGGCGGGACCGGGGGTCAGCCCCAGCATTTT. Combining the CDR3 with reference TRBV19 and TRBJ1-5 gives the whole variable domain DGGITQSPKYLFRKEGQNVTLSCEQNLNHDAMYWYRQDPGQGLRLIYYSQIVNDFQKGDIAEGYSVSREKKESFPLTVTSAQKNPTAFYLCASGWGGTGGQPQHFGDGTRLSIL.

The genes are TRBV5-4 and TRBJ2-5; a possible D gene is TRBD1 (6 bases). This CDR3 has 14 amino acids. Germline lookup yields CDR1 SGHNT and CDR2 YYREEE (reference sequence). Trimming shortened V by 4 bases and J by 1 base, and 11 bases separated the two germline ends. Here the CDR3 reads CASSLRTVQETQYF. CDR3 DNA: TGTGCCAGCAGCCTACGGACAGTCCAAGAGACCCAGTACTTC.

A few counts support this clone. The gene calls are TRBV5-1 and TRBJ2-2, with a weak D call TRBD2 (5 bases). Trimming removed 4 bases at V and 5 bases at J, with 12 bases between. The CDR3 covers 14 residues. Germline CDR1 and CDR2: SGHRS and YFSETQ. This chain's CDR3 is CASSTSTSTGELFF. CDR3 bases: TGCGCCAGCAGCACGTCTACTAGTACCGGGGAGCTGTTTTTT.

This clone was seen a single time. The V gene is TRBV11-2, the J gene TRBJ2-7; 8 bases line up with TRBD2. The V segment lost 5 bases and the J segment 1 base; nucleotides outside the gene matches: 4. The CDR3 is made up of 14 amino acids. Germline loops: CDR1 SGHAT, CDR2 FQNNGV. CDR3 nucleotides: TGTGCCAGCAGCCTACAGCGGGAGTCCTACGAGCAGTACTTC. Its protein product is CASSLQRESYEQYF.